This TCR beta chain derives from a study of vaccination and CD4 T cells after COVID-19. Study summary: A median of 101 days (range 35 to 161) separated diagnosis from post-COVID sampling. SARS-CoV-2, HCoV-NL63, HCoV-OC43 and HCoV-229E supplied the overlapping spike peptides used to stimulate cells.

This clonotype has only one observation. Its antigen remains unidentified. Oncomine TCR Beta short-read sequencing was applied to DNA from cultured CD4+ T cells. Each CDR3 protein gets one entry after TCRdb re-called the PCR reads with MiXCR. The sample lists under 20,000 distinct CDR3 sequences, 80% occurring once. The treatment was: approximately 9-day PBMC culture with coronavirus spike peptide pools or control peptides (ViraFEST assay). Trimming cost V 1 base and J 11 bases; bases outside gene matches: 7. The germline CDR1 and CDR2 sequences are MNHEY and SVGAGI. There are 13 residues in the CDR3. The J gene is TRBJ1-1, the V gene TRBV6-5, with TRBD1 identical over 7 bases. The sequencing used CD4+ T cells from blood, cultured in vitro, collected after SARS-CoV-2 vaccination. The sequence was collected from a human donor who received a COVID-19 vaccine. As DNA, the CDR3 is TGTGCCAGCAGTTACTTTCCCGACAGGGAGGCTTTCTTT. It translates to CASSYFPDREAFF.